This T cell receptor (beta chain) was documented in a study of T cells in Graves' hyperthyroidism and ophthalmopathy. RNA transcripts were the template for amplifying TCR beta CDR3 regions. The HTBI primer set served for first-round RT-PCR of the TCR CDR3. TCRdb fed the multiplex PCR reads into MiXCR, producing one record per CDR3 protein. The sample lists roughly 740,000 distinct CDR3 sequences; less than 20% were seen once. CDR3 size: 15 residues. The germline V gene encodes CDR1 PRHDT and CDR2 FYEKMQ (reference sequence). The ends were cut back, 5 bases at V and 1 base at J, with 15 bases in the middle. PBMCs were sourced from over 8.5 ml fresh peripheral blood.

This chain connects TRBV13 to TRBJ2-7, with a weak D call TRBD2 (5 bases). Sequences were obtained from blood. The source of this sequence is a young man with Graves' hyperthyroidism. This chain's CDR3 is CASSTPRGESYEQYF. In nucleotides, the CDR3 is TGTGCCAGCAGCACCCCCCGGGGAGAGTCCTACGAGCAGTACTTC.